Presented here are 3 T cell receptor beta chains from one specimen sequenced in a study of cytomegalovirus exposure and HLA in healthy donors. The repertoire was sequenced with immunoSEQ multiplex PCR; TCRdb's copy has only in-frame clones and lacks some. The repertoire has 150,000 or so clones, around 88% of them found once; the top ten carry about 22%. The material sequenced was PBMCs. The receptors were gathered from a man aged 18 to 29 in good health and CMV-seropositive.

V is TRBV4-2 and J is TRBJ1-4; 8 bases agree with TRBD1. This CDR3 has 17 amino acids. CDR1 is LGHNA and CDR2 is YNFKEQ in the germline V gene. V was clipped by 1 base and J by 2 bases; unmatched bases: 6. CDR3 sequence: CASSQGGRQGTNEKLFF. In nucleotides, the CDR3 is TGTGCCAGCAGCCAAGGTGGCCGACAGGGGACTAATGAAAAACTGTTTTTT.

The CDR3 bases are TGTGCCAGCAGGTCCGGGACAGGGGGTATCTATGGCTACACCTTC. Its protein product is CASRSGTGGIYGYTF. The chain has TRBV6-5 and TRBJ1-2; 11 nucleotides align to TRBD1. Per germline, CDR1 MNHEY and CDR2 SVGAGI. This CDR3 comprises 15 residues. V lost 6 bases, J lost 4 bases, and 7 bases stayed unmatched.

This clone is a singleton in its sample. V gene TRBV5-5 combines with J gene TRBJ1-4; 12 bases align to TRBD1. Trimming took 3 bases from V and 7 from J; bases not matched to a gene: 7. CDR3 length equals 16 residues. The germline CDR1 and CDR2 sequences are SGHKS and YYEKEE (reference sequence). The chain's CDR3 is CASSYGTGGRGEKLFF. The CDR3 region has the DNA TGTGCCAGCAGCTATGGGACAGGGGGCCGCGGTGAAAAACTGTTTTTT.